Below, 21 T cell receptor beta chains from the same sample are listed, as sequenced in a study of CD8+ T cells in alopecia areata. Described treatment: oral pan-JAK inhibitor, 5-10 mg twice daily. Following extraction, RNA underwent reverse transcription to cDNA, which served as the sequencing template. TCRdb keeps only in-frame clones here, not all; method: immunoSEQ multiplex PCR. The data show over 150,000 clones, roughly three fifths seen once. Source: CD8+ T cells sorted from blood, taken at week 24, from a patient treated with tofacitinib. The receptor set was obtained from a human donor with alopecia areata.

The chain is built from TRBV4-1 and TRBJ2-7; D is unclear. The germline V gene encodes CDR1 MGHRA and CDR2 YSYEKL. This CDR3 has 16 residues. Trimming pared 0 bases from V and 6 bases from J, leaving 18 bases between. The CDR3 reads CASSQDPFPELAEQYF. In DNA form, the CDR3 reads TGCGCCAGCAGCCAAGACCCATTCCCCGAGCTCGCCGAGCAGTACTTC.

The chain joins TRBV9 to TRBJ1-2; a possible D gene is TRBD1 (6 bases). Germline assignment: CDR1 SGDLS and CDR2 YYNGEE. The CDR3 spans 12 residues. Trimming took 6 bases from V and 4 from J, leaving 10 bases between them. In DNA, the CDR3 is TGTGCCAGCAAGGGGGGGACCTATGGCTACACCTTC. Its translation: CASKGGTYGYTF.

This clone came up a few times. V gene TRBV4-1 combines with J gene TRBJ1-4, with D unresolved. Germline CDR1 is MGHRA and CDR2 is YSYEKL. Trimming left V 0 bases short and J 3 bases short, with 11 bases between. This CDR3 region has 16 residues. CDR3 loop: CASSQEGGKANEKLFF. For the CDR3, the DNA is TGCGCCAGCAGCCAAGAAGGAGGGAAGGCTAATGAAAAACTGTTTTTT.

This clone has just one count. Relative to the germline gene, one junction end is altered; a read error may explain this. V gene TRBV6-1 combines with J gene TRBJ2-3, with D perhaps TRBD2 (6 bases). CDR1 is MNHNS and CDR2 is SASEGT in the germline V gene. The CDR3 runs to 15 residues. The CDR3 DNA reads TGTGCCATCAGTCTTAGGAGGGGCCGCACAGATACGCAGTATTTT. It codes for CAISLRRGRTDTQYF.

A remark on this clone: At the DNA level, this CDR3 is encoded by other sequences in the same sample as well. The chain uses TRBV12-5 and TRBJ2-3; perhaps TRBD2 as D (5 bases). Germline V gene data show CDR1 as LGHNT and CDR2 as FRNRAP. The CDR3 is 11 residues long. V was pared by 6 bases and J by 6 bases, with 7 bases between. The CDR3 nucleotides read TGTGCTAGTGGACCGGGGGATACGCAGTATTTT. It is translated as CASGPGDTQYF.

This clone was observed a handful of times. The rearrangement links TRBV30 to TRBJ2-1; D may be TRBD1 or TRBD2 (5 bases each). The CDR3 consists of 12 residues. V was cut by 5 bases and J by 8 bases, with 13 bases left in between. Germline V gene sequence: CDR1 GTSNPN, CDR2 SVGIG (reference sequence). DNA of the CDR3: TGTGCCTGGGGATTCGGGGCGGATGAGCAGTTCTTC. Its translation is CAWGFGADEQFF.

The J gene is TRBJ2-3, the V gene TRBV15, with D tentatively TRBD2 (6 bases). Trimming shortened V by 1 base and J by 2 bases, and 13 bases separated the two germline ends. The CDR3 runs to 16 residues. Germline V gene lookup returns CDR1 LNHNV and CDR2 YYDKDF (reference sequence). The CDR3 protein is CATSRGRELDTDTQYF. CDR3 in DNA: TGTGCCACCAGCAGAGGGAGGGAGTTGGACACAGATACGCAGTATTTT. The entire variable domain, with the rest obtained from reference TRBV15 and TRBJ2-3, is as follows: DAMVIQNPRYQVTQFGKPVTLSCSQTLNHNVMYWYQQKSSQAPKLLFHYYDKDFNNEADTPDNFQSRRPNTSFCFLDIRSPGLGDTAMYLCATSRGRELDTDTQYFGPGTRLTVL.

The chain is built from TRBV6-5 and TRBJ2-4, with D perhaps TRBD2 (6 bases). With 7 bases removed from V and 5 bases from J, the gap between germline ends came to 9 bases. Germline V lookup: CDR1 MNHEY, CDR2 SVGAGI. CDR3 length: 12 residues. CDR3 sequence (DNA): TGTGCCAGCATCGGCGGGGAAAACATTCAGTACTTC. It yields the protein CASIGGENIQYF.

V usage is TRBV30 and J usage is TRBJ2-1, with D perhaps matching TRBD1 (6 bases). From germline, CDR1 is GTSNPN and CDR2 SVGIG (reference sequence). This CDR3 region has 14 residues. Trimming removed 2 bases from V and 7 bases from J, with 15 bases in between. This chain's CDR3 is CAWSTETGTNEQFF. DNA for the CDR3: TGTGCCTGGAGTACCGAGACAGGAACTAATGAGCAGTTCTTC.

V gene TRBV7-8 combines with J gene TRBJ1-1, with D hard to call. CDR1 and CDR2 from the germline V gene are SGHVS and FQNEAQ. The CDR3 covers 16 residues. Trimming removed 7 bases from V and 1 base from J, with 19 bases in between. The DNA for the CDR3 is TGTGCCAGCACCCTCGGCCGCGTATGGCGGAACACTGAAGCTTTCTTT. Residues: CASTLGRVWRNTEAFF.

The chain uses TRBV7-9 and TRBJ2-4, with 7 positions matching TRBD1. Germline trimming cut 4 bases from V and 0 bases from J; bases unmatched to any gene: 3. CDR3 size: 15 residues. Looked up from germline, CDR1 is SEHNR and CDR2 is FQNEAQ (reference sequence). DNA of the CDR3: TGTGCCAGCAGCTCAACAGGGGTAGCCAAAAACATTCAGTACTTC. It is translated as CASSSTGVAKNIQYF.

This clone appeared a single time. The DNA of the CDR3 is TGTGCCAGCAGCTTGGGACAGGCCTACAATCAGCCCCAGCATTTT. As protein: CASSLGQAYNQPQHF. This chain uses TRBV5-6 with TRBJ1-5, with D tentatively TRBD1 (6 bases). The germline CDR1 and CDR2 sequences are SGHDT and YYEEEE. There are 15 residues in the CDR3. V lost 0 bases and J lost 3, with 10 bases in between. Looking up the rest from reference TRBV5-6 and TRBJ1-5 gives the full variable domain: DAGVTQSPTHLIKTRGQQVTLRCSPKSGHDTVSWYQQALGQGPQFIFQYYEEEERQRGNFPDRFSGHQFPNYSSELNVNALLLGDSALYLCASSLGQAYNQPQHFGDGTRLSIL.

The V call is TRBV13, the J call TRBJ1-2; 9 nucleotides align to TRBD1. The ends lost 5 bases at V and 6 bases at J; junction bases unmatched: 7. Germline CDR1 PRHDT, CDR2 FYEKMQ (reference sequence). This CDR3 region has 14 residues. CDR3 in DNA: TGTGCCAGCAGCACAGGTAGGGACAGGGATGGCTACACCTTC. Its protein product is CASSTGRDRDGYTF. The complete variable domain, with remaining parts taken from reference TRBV13 and TRBJ1-2, reads AAGVIQSPRHLIKEKRETATLKCYPIPRHDTVYWYQQGPGQDPQFLISFYEKMQSDKGSIPDRFSAQQFSDYHSELNMSSLELGDSALYFCASSTGRDRDGYTFGSGTRLTVV.

The chain combines TRBV6-5 with TRBJ2-5, with 9 bases fitting TRBD1. Germline loops: CDR1 MNHEY, CDR2 SVGAGI. This CDR3 has 14 residues. After removal of 3 bases from V and 4 bases from J, the junction contained 3 bases not matched to a gene. CDR3 sequence: CASSYTGGPETQYF. The CDR3 nucleotides are TGTGCCAGCAGTTATACAGGGGGCCCAGAGACCCAGTACTTC.

The CDR3: CASRGGGLAGYNEQFF. The CDR3 nucleotides are TGTGCCAGCAGGGGTGGGGGACTAGCGGGGTACAATGAGCAGTTCTTC. V and J are TRBV2 and TRBJ2-1, with 13 bases fitting TRBD2. The trim removed 6 bases at V and 4 bases at J, leaving 6 bases unmatched. Germline CDR1 SNHLY, CDR2 FYNNEI. The CDR3 runs 16 residues.

The chain uses TRBV30 and TRBJ2-3; 8 bases line up with TRBD2. The germline gives CDR1 GTSNPN, CDR2 SVGIG (reference sequence). V trimming: 0 bases; J trimming: 5 bases; junction bases outside the gene matches: 4. CDR3 size: 14 residues. The CDR3 sequence is CAWSVGAGGDTQYF. CDR3 bases: TGTGCCTGGAGTGTAGGTGCGGGGGGAGATACGCAGTATTTT.

This sequence joins TRBV12-5 and TRBJ2-6, with no clear D. The length of the CDR3 is 16 residues. Germline CDR1 LGHNT, CDR2 FRNRAP. Trimming took 4 bases from V and 0 from J, leaving 10 bases between them. CDR3 nucleotides: TGTGCTAGTGGTTCGGATTCAATCTCTGGGGCCAACGTCCTGACTTTC. Translating it yields CASGSDSISGANVLTF.

This chain uses TRBV30 with TRBJ2-1; 10 bases are shared with TRBD2. The CDR3 extends over 18 amino acids. J lost 1 base, V lost 1 base, and 10 bases had no gene match. Germline V gene lookup returns CDR1 GTSNPN and CDR2 SVGIG (reference sequence). CDR3 DNA: TGTGCCTGGAGTGGCAGCGGGGGGGCCCTGTTGTCCTACAATGAGCAGTTCTTC. Amino acids: CAWSGSGGALLSYNEQFF.

Turning to this clone: This sample also contains other DNA sequences that code for the same CDR3. The V call is TRBV4-1, the J call TRBJ2-7; unclear D gene. With 3 bases removed from V and 1 base from J, the gap between germline ends came to 7 bases. There are 13 residues in the CDR3. Germline lookup yields CDR1 MGHRA and CDR2 YSYEKL. In DNA, the CDR3 is TGCGCCAGCAGCCAGACTGGTTCCTACGAGCAGTACTTC. Translated, it gives CASSQTGSYEQYF.

The CDR3 sequence is CASSGQGYTF. The CDR3 region has the DNA TGTGCCAGCAGCGGACAGGGCTACACCTTC. This chain joins TRBV9 and TRBJ1-2, with a weak D call TRBD1 (5 bases). Per the germline V gene, CDR1 is SGDLS and CDR2 is YYNGEE. The V gene lost 3 bases and the J gene lost 8 bases, with 5 bases spanning the gap. CDR3 length: 10 residues.

This clone has ten or more counts. The same CDR3 can be traced to other DNA sequences in this sample. CDR3 sequence reads: CASSQGGQSYEQYF. The CDR3 region has the DNA TGTGCCAGCAGCCAGGGGGGACAATCCTACGAGCAGTACTTC. The rearrangement uses TRBV4-2 and TRBJ2-7; D possibly matches TRBD1 or TRBD2 (6 bases each). CDR3 length: 14 residues. Germline lookup yields CDR1 LGHNA and CDR2 YNFKEQ. Trimming took 3 bases from V and 1 from J, leaving 10 bases between them.